Listed here are 32 T cell receptor beta chains from one sample, sequenced in a study of blood T cells in healthy people across ages. Combining a sample-barcoded 5' primer with a J-beta primer mix, a second PCR ran for 7 to 11 cycles. In TCRdb, the 5' RACE reads were re-called with MiXCR into one record per CDR3 protein. The table has fewer than 800,000 distinct CDR3 sequences, roughly 25% seen once. Another study also made use of these data, one on T cells of mothers and their children.

The specimen was blood. These receptors were collected from a boy aged 5-17 years in good health.

The chain combines TRBV27 with TRBJ1-1; TRBD1 matches 8 bases. This CDR3 is built from 15 residues. V gave up 4 bases and J gave up 3 bases; unmatched junction bases: 7. Germline assignment: CDR1 MNHEY and CDR2 SMNVEV (reference sequence). The CDR3 loop reads CASSSDRVSDTEAFF. CDR3 nucleotides: TGTGCCAGCAGTTCGGACAGGGTTTCGGACACTGAAGCTTTCTTT.

J is TRBJ1-1 and V is TRBV6-1, with D uncertain. The V end was cut by 8 bases, the J end by 1 base, with 5 bases between. This CDR3 is 11 amino acids long. CDR1 and CDR2 from the germline V gene are MNHNS and SASEGT. This CDR3 reads CASEENTEAFF. The CDR3 nucleotides are TGTGCCAGCGAGGAGAACACTGAAGCTTTCTTT.

This clonotype was observed a single time. The rearrangement joins TRBV7-9 to TRBJ1-4; TRBD1 matches at 7 bases. CDR1 is SEHNR and CDR2 is FQNEAQ in the germline V gene (reference sequence). V lost 5 bases and J lost 8; bases outside the gene matches: 8. The CDR3 consists of 14 residues. The CDR3 reads CASSHPTGTEKLFF. The CDR3 coding sequence is TGTGCCAGCAGCCACCCGACAGGGACGGAAAAACTGTTTTTT. The complete variable domain, with remaining parts taken from reference TRBV7-9 and TRBJ1-4, reads DTGVSQNPRHKITKRGQNVTFRCDPISEHNRLYWYRQTLGQGPEFLTYFQNEAQLEKSRLLSDRFSAERPKGSFSTLEIQRTEQGDSAMYLCASSHPTGTEKLFFGSGTQLSVL.

This clonotype was observed a few times. The rearrangement uses TRBV18 and TRBJ2-5; the D gene is possibly TRBD1 (6 bases). With the DNA end fitting TRBJ2-7 better, the J assignment may be wrong. CDR3 length equals 15 residues. CDR1 and CDR2 (germline): KGHSH, LQKENI. CDR3 DNA: TGTGCCAGCTCACCTCTCCAAGGGGGAACCTACGAGCAGTACTTC. Translation: CASSPLQGGTYEQYF.

The rearrangement uses TRBV4-2 and TRBJ2-7; 9 bases align to TRBD2. This CDR3 contains 12 residues. Germline CDR1 reads LGHNA; CDR2 reads YNFKEQ. After removal of 5 bases from V and 7 bases from J, the junction contained 3 bases not matched to a gene. The CDR3 spells CASSGLALEQYF. The CDR3 coding sequence is TGTGCCAGCAGCGGACTAGCGTTAGAGCAGTACTTC.

This clonotype was observed a handful of times. The V gene is TRBV28, the J gene TRBJ1-3, with no clear D. The CDR3 is made up of 14 amino acids. Trimming pared 6 bases from V and 9 bases from J, leaving 18 bases between. Germline V gives CDR1 MDHEN, CDR2 SYDVKM. The CDR3, as DNA: TGTGCCAGCAGCCCCGCCTTTGGATTGATCACCATATATTTT. It is translated as CASSPAFGLITIYF.

The chain is built from TRBV12-3 or TRBV12-4 and TRBJ2-3, with 7 bases that match TRBD2. This CDR3 contains 15 residues. Trimming at V came to 3 bases and at J to 1 base, leaving 4 bases not matched to a gene. In nucleotides, the CDR3 is TGTGCCAGCAGTTTCGTGGGAGGGGGCACAGATACGCAGTATTTT. As protein: CASSFVGGGTDTQYF.

In this sample, this clonotype turned up a few times. This CDR3 is CASSSAGGQEKLFF. The CDR3, as DNA: TGTGCCAGCAGTAGCGCAGGGGGTCAAGAAAAACTGTTTTTT. J is TRBJ1-4 and V is TRBV6-5; TRBD1 matches at 7 bases. Germline V CDR1 and CDR2: MNHEY, SVGAGI. The CDR3 is made up of 14 amino acids. Trimming removed 5 bases from V and 8 bases from J; junction bases left unmatched: 8.

The chain recombines TRBV7-9 with TRBJ2-7; tentatively, D is TRBD1 or TRBD2 (5 bases each). The CDR3 sequence is 14 residues long. CDR1 SEHNR and CDR2 FQNEAQ come from the germline V gene (reference sequence). Trimming shortened V by 7 bases and J by 3 bases, and 16 bases separated the two germline ends. The CDR3: CASTPPGTYYEQYF. CDR3 coding DNA: TGTGCCAGCACCCCCCCAGGGACCTACTACGAGCAGTACTTC.

This clonotype was found a few times. J is TRBJ1-4 and V is TRBV11-2, with D possibly being TRBD1 (5 bases). Between the trimmed V and J ends, which lost 2 bases and 4 bases, there was a span of 20 bases. The CDR3 runs to 18 residues. Looked up from germline, CDR1 is SGHAT and CDR2 is FQNNGV. CDR3 coding DNA: TGTGCCAGCAGCTTAATGGCGGGACCGTACCAAAATAATGAAAAACTGTTTTTT. Translation: CASSLMAGPYQNNEKLFF.

This chain joins TRBV12-3 or TRBV12-4 and TRBJ1-4; D not resolved. This CDR3 is 14 amino acids long. The ends were cut back, 5 bases at V and 10 bases at J, with 17 bases in the middle. The CDR3 sequence is CASSPEGREGKLFF. Written as DNA, the CDR3 is TGTGCCAGCAGTCCAGAAGGGCGGGAGGGAAAACTGTTTTTT.

In DNA, the CDR3 is TGTGCCAGCAGTGTAGCGGGAAGTGCAGATACGCAGTATTTT. This sequence encodes CASSVAGSADTQYF. The chain carries TRBV25-1 and TRBJ2-3, with TRBD2 matching 8 bases. Germline V gene sequence: CDR1 MGHDK, CDR2 SYGVNS. V gave up 4 bases and J gave up 4 bases; unmatched junction bases: 4. CDR3 length: 14 amino acids. Combining the CDR3 with reference TRBV25-1 and TRBJ2-3 gives the whole variable domain EADIYQTPRYLVIGTGKKITLECSQTMGHDKMYWYQQDPGMELHLIHYSYGVNSTEKGDLSSESTVSRIRTEHFPLTLESARPSHTSQYLCASSVAGSADTQYFGPGTRLTVL.

The CDR3 DNA is TGCAGTGCCCCCACAGGGGCTGGGCAAGAGACCCAGTACTTC. Its translation is CSAPTGAGQETQYF. The chain combines TRBV20-1 with TRBJ2-1, with 7 nucleotides matching TRBD1. The closer fit of TRBJ2-5 to the DNA end suggests the J call may be wrong. The CDR3 runs to 14 residues. Germline V gene sequence: CDR1 DFQATT, CDR2 SNEGSKA (reference sequence).

This clonotype has only a few counts. The rearrangement links TRBV29-1 to TRBJ2-7; 16 nucleotides agree with TRBD2. J gave up 2 bases and V 5 bases, and 12 bases lay outside the gene matches. This CDR3 comprises 18 residues. The germline gives CDR1 SQVTM, CDR2 ANQGSEA. CDR3 in DNA: TGCAGCGTTTCGGATAGGGGACTAGCGGGAGGGATTCCCTACGAGCAGTACTTC. It codes for CSVSDRGLAGGIPYEQYF.

This clonotype was seen a handful of times. V usage is TRBV13 and J usage is TRBJ2-1, with D possibly being TRBD1 or TRBD2 (5 bases each). TRBJ2-7 explains the end of the DNA better; the J call may be wrong. The CDR3 has 14 residues. The V gene's germline CDR1 is PRHDT and CDR2 FYEKMQ (reference sequence). The CDR3 protein is CASSSGPLRDEQYF. In nucleotides, the CDR3 is TGTGCCAGCAGCTCGGGACCACTACGGGACGAGCAGTACTTC.

This clonotype was picked up a small number of times. The chain links TRBV7-2 to TRBJ1-2; 9 bases are shared with TRBD1. The CDR3 is 15 amino acids. Germline CDR1 SGHTA, CDR2 FQGNSA. The V gene end was trimmed by 0 bases and the J gene end by 8 bases; junction bases not matched to a gene: 7. The CDR3 here is CASSLARGQGRGYTF. The CDR3 coding sequence is TGTGCCAGCAGCTTAGCGCGGGGACAGGGTCGGGGCTACACCTTC.

V gene TRBV29-1 combines with J gene TRBJ2-1; 11 nucleotides agree with TRBD2. This CDR3 region has 14 residues. CDR1 and CDR2 (germline): SQVTM, ANQGSEA. After removal of 6 bases from V and 8 bases from J, the junction contained 9 bases not matched to a gene. CDR3 sequence: CSVETSGEYDEQFF. The CDR3 DNA reads as TGCAGCGTAGAGACTAGCGGGGAATACGATGAGCAGTTCTTC.

This sequence joins TRBV6-1 and TRBJ1-1; TRBD1 aligns across 7 bases. Germline V CDR1 and CDR2: MNHNS, SASEGT. The CDR3 length is 13 residues. Trimming removed 8 bases from V and 1 base from J; junction bases left unmatched: 4. As DNA, the CDR3 is TGTGCCAGCGGGGGACAGACGAACACTGAAGCTTTCTTT. Amino acid sequence: CASGGQTNTEAFF.

The chain employs TRBV6-2 or TRBV6-3 and TRBJ2-5; D gene ambiguous. The germline CDR1 and CDR2 sequences are MNHEY and SVGEGT. The CDR3 totals 12 residues. V lost 4 bases, J lost 4 bases, and 7 bases lay in between. The CDR3 loop is CASSSNSETQYF. The CDR3 DNA follows: TGTGCCAGCAGTTCCAACTCAGAGACCCAGTACTTC.

This chain connects TRBV7-9 to TRBJ1-4; D gene ambiguous. The germline V gene encodes CDR1 SEHNR and CDR2 FQNEAQ (reference sequence). CDR3 length equals 15 residues. Trimming stripped 0 bases from V and 4 bases from J, with 9 bases between. The CDR3 loop is CASSLARQINEKLFF. The CDR3 DNA sequence: TGTGCCAGCAGCTTAGCGCGCCAGATTAATGAAAAACTGTTTTTT. Based on the CDR3 plus reference TRBV7-9 and TRBJ1-4, the full variable domain is DTGVSQNPRHKITKRGQNVTFRCDPISEHNRLYWYRQTLGQGPEFLTYFQNEAQLEKSRLLSDRFSAERPKGSFSTLEIQRTEQGDSAMYLCASSLARQINEKLFFGSGTQLSVL.

In DNA, the CDR3 is TGTGCCAGCGGGCGTTCACCCCTCCACTTT. Translated: CASGRSPLHF. The chain couples TRBV12-3 or TRBV12-4 to TRBJ1-6; D remains ambiguous. The CDR3 runs to 10 residues. V lost 8 bases, J lost 9 bases, and 5 bases lay in between.

This clonotype was recorded once. The rearrangement joins TRBV5-8 to TRBJ1-1; the D is unclear. This CDR3 is built from 18 residues. Trimming took off 0 bases at V and 1 base at J, with 19 bases between the two ends. From germline, CDR1 is SGHTS and CDR2 YDEGEE. This CDR3 is CASSLALAGTGWNTEAFF. DNA for the CDR3: TGTGCCAGCAGCTTGGCCCTTGCCGGAACCGGGTGGAACACTGAAGCTTTCTTT.

This chain joins TRBV5-1 and TRBJ2-5, with 7 bases fitting TRBD2. The J call is doubtful: the DNA matches TRBJ2-7 better. This CDR3 contains 14 residues. Germline V gene sequence: CDR1 SGHRS, CDR2 YFSETQ. The CDR3 bases are TGCGCCAGCAAGGAGGTAGCGGGTTATGACGAGCAGTACTTC. Residues: CASKEVAGYDEQYF.

The genes are TRBV20-1 and TRBJ2-3, with TRBD2 matching 8 bases. The germline CDR1 and CDR2 sequences are DFQATT and SNEGSKA (reference sequence). With 6 bases clipped from V and 3 bases from J, the junction kept 8 bases outside the gene matches. The CDR3 is 14 residues long. The CDR3 DNA reads TGCAGTGCCGATAGCGGGGTAGGGACAGATACGCAGTATTTT. The encoded protein is CSADSGVGTDTQYF.

The chain joins TRBV4-1 to TRBJ2-2, with TRBD1 identical over 9 bases. The CDR3 loop spans 15 amino acids. Germline CDR1 is MGHRA and CDR2 is YSYEKL. J gave up 6 bases and V 1 base, and 3 bases lay outside the gene matches. The CDR3, as DNA: TGCGCCAGCAGCCAAGTAGGGACAGGGCCCGGGGAGCTGTTTTTT. Protein product: CASSQVGTGPGELFF.

This clonotype was seen more than once but under ten times. The V gene is TRBV20-1, the J gene TRBJ2-7, with D possibly matching TRBD2 (5 bases). The germline CDR1 and CDR2 sequences are DFQATT and SNEGSKA (reference sequence). Trimming left V 6 bases short and J 7 bases short, with 22 bases between. The CDR3 consists of 14 residues. CDR3 sequence (DNA): TGCAGTGCCAATACGGACGGACCCCCGGGAGAGCAGTACTTC. Translation gives CSANTDGPPGEQYF.

The CDR3 here is CNIWEGTEAFF. For the CDR3, the DNA is TGCAACATCTGGGAAGGCACTGAAGCTTTCTTT. The chain has TRBV29-1 and TRBJ1-1, with no clear D. This CDR3 contains 11 residues. The germline gives CDR1 SQVTM, CDR2 ANQGSEA.

This rearrangement joins TRBV4-3 to TRBJ2-5; a weak D match, TRBD2 (6 bases). Germline-derived CDR1 and CDR2 are LGHNA and YSLEER. Between the trimmed V and J ends, which lost 0 bases and 7 bases, there was a span of 15 bases. The CDR3 runs to 15 residues. CDR3 sequence reads: CASSQDPGVRGTQYF. In nucleotides, the CDR3 is TGCGCCAGCAGCCAAGATCCGGGGGTGAGGGGGACCCAGTACTTC.

This chain connects TRBV5-1 to TRBJ2-7, with D unclear. This CDR3 contains 12 residues. Germline CDR1 SGHRS, CDR2 YFSETQ. V was cut by 3 bases and J by 5 bases, with 9 bases left in between. Written as DNA, the CDR3 is TGCGCCAGCAGCTCGGTAATCCACGAGCAGTACTTC. It encodes CASSSVIHEQYF.

This clonotype appeared a few times. Its ends do not fully match the called genes, so a read error is possible. The chain combines TRBV3-1 with TRBJ2-1; possibly TRBD2 for D (6 bases). Germline V gives CDR1 LGHDT, CDR2 YNNKEL (reference sequence). This CDR3 contains 20 residues. The CDR3 bases are TGTGCCGGCAGCCAAGTCTTCACAGCCTACGTGGTGACTCGGGGGAATGAGCAGTTCTTC. Translated, it gives CAGSQVFTAYVVTRGNEQFF.

This sequence joins TRBV10-3 and TRBJ2-5; the D gene is possibly TRBD1 (5 bases). The tail of the sequence fits TRBJ2-7 better, so the J call may be wrong. CDR3 length: 13 amino acids. Germline V gene data show CDR1 as ENHRY and CDR2 as SYGVKD. The CDR3 loop reads CAILNEQDYEQYF. The DNA for the CDR3 is TGTGCCATCCTTAATGAACAGGACTACGAGCAGTACTTC.

The chain has TRBV20-1 and TRBJ2-4; 16 bases fit TRBD2. The CDR3 extends over 16 amino acids. The J segment lost 0 bases and the V segment lost 7 bases, leaving 3 bases of the junction unmatched. The germline CDR1 and CDR2 sequences are DFQATT and SNEGSKA (reference sequence). CDR3 nucleotide sequence: TGCAGTGGGGGACTAGCGGGGGGGCTAGCCAAAAACATTCAGTACTTC. Protein sequence: CSGGLAGGLAKNIQYF.